What follows are 32 T cell receptor beta chains derived from one specimen sequenced in a study of blood T cells in healthy people across ages. The second PCR ran about 7 to 12 cycles with a sample-barcoded 5' primer and J-beta primers. Each CDR3 protein is one row after TCRdb ran MiXCR on the 5' RACE reads. The repertoire holds 710,000 or so distinct CDR3 sequences, with 22% as singletons. The material sequenced was blood. These receptors were collected from a man in his 70s in good health.

The chain uses TRBV29-1 and TRBJ2-1, with unresolved D. Trimming took off 3 bases at V and 5 bases at J, with 8 bases between the two ends. The germline gives CDR1 SQVTM, CDR2 ANQGSEA. This CDR3 contains 12 residues. In DNA form, the CDR3 reads TGCAGCGTTGAGATCACAAACAATGAGCAGTTCTTC. It is translated as CSVEITNNEQFF.

Many counts were recorded for this clonotype. The CDR3 protein is CASSQTPETPNYGYTF. CDR3 DNA sequence: TGTGCCAGCAGCCAAACCCCAGAGACGCCAAACTATGGCTACACCTTC. The rearrangement joins TRBV5-5 to TRBJ1-2, with D uncertain. Germline CDR1 and CDR2: SGHKS and YYEKEE (reference sequence). V dropped 4 bases and J dropped 2 bases, with 18 bases sitting between them. The CDR3 consists of 16 residues.

This clonotype appeared a few times. The chain uses TRBV27 and TRBJ2-7; D not resolved. The CDR3 runs to 13 residues. Per the germline V gene, CDR1 is MNHEY and CDR2 is SMNVEV (reference sequence). The V end lost 5 bases, the J end lost 6 bases, and 14 bases lay between the germline ends. The CDR3 DNA reads as TGTGCCAGCAGTCATACGGTAGCTGGCGAGCAGTACTTC. Its translation: CASSHTVAGEQYF.

This rearrangement joins TRBV21-1 to TRBJ2-5; the D call TRBD1 from the table was never checked on the DNA. TRBV21-1 is reported as a pseudogene. CDR3 length: 15 amino acids. DNA for the CDR3: TGTGCCAGCAGGTCCGGGTCCCCCACGGGCGAGACCCAGTACTTC. This sequence encodes CASRSGSPTGETQYF.

The chain employs TRBV7-2 and TRBJ2-5; TRBD2 agrees at 13 bases. The end of the DNA is better explained by TRBJ2-1, so the J call may be wrong. Germline V gene lookup returns CDR1 SGHTA and CDR2 FQGNSA. The CDR3 totals 16 residues. The CDR3 DNA follows: TGTGCCAGCAGCAGGGCCGGGACTAGCGGGAAGGATGAGCAGTTCTTC. Translated, it gives CASSRAGTSGKDEQFF.

The CDR3 spells CASSLVSGEKLFF. In DNA, the CDR3 is TGTGCCAGCAGCTTAGTATCAGGTGAAAAACTGTTTTTT. The chain couples TRBV7-2 to TRBJ1-4, with D uncertain. Germline CDR1 and CDR2: SGHTA and FQGNSA. Trimming stripped 1 base from V and 7 bases from J, with 7 bases between. The CDR3 covers 13 residues.

V and J are TRBV5-1 and TRBJ2-7, with D possibly being TRBD2 (5 bases). The CDR3 extends over 15 amino acids. The V gene's germline CDR1 is SGHRS and CDR2 YFSETQ. Here the CDR3 DNA reads TGCGCCAGCAGCTTGGGTGACGGGATCTCCTACGAGCAGTACGTT. Its translation is CASSLGDGISYEQYV.

This clonotype was recorded at least ten times. The chain has TRBV12-3 or TRBV12-4 and TRBJ1-4; TRBD1 matches at 7 bases. CDR3 length: 14 amino acids. Trimming removed 5 bases from V and 8 bases from J; junction bases left unmatched: 8. In DNA, the CDR3 is TGTGCCAGCAGTCTTCGACAGGGAAGGGAAAAACTGTTTTTT. This codes for CASSLRQGREKLFF.

About this clonotype itself: Germline is not matched at one junction end, which may reflect a read error. V gene TRBV24-1 combines with J gene TRBJ2-7; no firm D call. CDR1 and CDR2 (germline): KGHDR, SFDVKD. This CDR3 is built from 13 residues. CDR3 sequence: CAPSDATVYEQYF. The CDR3 bases are TGTGCCCCCAGTGATGCGACTGTATACGAGCAGTACTTC.

This chain links TRBV9 with TRBJ2-2; tentative D call: TRBD2 (6 bases). Germline CDR1 reads SGDLS; CDR2 reads YYNGEE. The length of the CDR3 is 15 residues. Deletions cut 0 bases from V and 3 bases from J, with 9 bases between. CDR3 protein: CASSVGGDYTGELFF. For the CDR3, the DNA is TGTGCCAGCAGCGTAGGCGGGGACTACACCGGGGAGCTGTTTTTT.

This clonotype was found a few times. The V gene is TRBV20-1, the J gene TRBJ2-1; 7 bases agree with TRBD2. The germline CDR1 and CDR2 sequences are DFQATT and SNEGSKA (reference sequence). Trimming at V came to 1 base and at J to 8 bases, leaving 11 bases not matched to a gene. This CDR3 contains 15 residues. CDR3 loop: CSARVMTGGPYEQFF. Here the CDR3 DNA reads TGCAGTGCTAGAGTTATGACGGGAGGCCCGTATGAGCAGTTCTTC.

This clonotype has more than one count but fewer than ten. V and J are TRBV27 and TRBJ1-6; no firm D call. V lost 1 base to trimming and J lost 7 bases, with 14 bases between them. Germline CDR1 reads MNHEY; CDR2 reads SMNVEV (reference sequence). The length of the CDR3 is 16 residues. The CDR3 is CASSLFSVFRNSPLHF. The CDR3 DNA reads as TGTGCCAGCAGTTTATTTTCGGTCTTTCGAAATTCACCCCTCCACTTT.

In its sample, this clonotype was seen many times. This chain connects TRBV20-1 to TRBJ1-2; 7 bases are shared with TRBD1. Germline V lookup: CDR1 DFQATT, CDR2 SNEGSKA (reference sequence). The CDR3 consists of 13 residues. The junction had 16 bases not matched to a gene; V was cut back by 6 bases and J by 12 bases. The CDR3 sequence: CSAPGTATMANTF. The CDR3 DNA reads as TGCAGTGCCCCCGGGACAGCTACTATGGCTAACACCTTC.

The rearrangement links TRBV7-8 to TRBJ2-7, with D unclear. Germline assignment: CDR1 SGHVS and CDR2 FQNEAQ. Trimming took 2 bases from V and 5 from J, leaving 7 bases between them. The CDR3 spans 12 residues. The CDR3 sequence: CASSLFGDEQYF. The CDR3 DNA follows: TGTGCCAGCAGCTTATTCGGCGACGAGCAGTACTTC.

This clonotype was observed a handful of times. The chain has TRBV4-3 and TRBJ2-7; perhaps TRBD1 as D (6 bases). The germline V gene has CDR1 LGHNA and CDR2 YSLEER. This CDR3 has 15 residues. The V end was cut by 0 bases, the J end by 6 bases, with 15 bases between. The CDR3 region is CASSQDQEEGGEQYV. CDR3 DNA sequence: TGCGCCAGCAGCCAAGATCAAGAGGAAGGGGGCGAGCAGTACGTC.

CDR3 amino acids: CASTVAGTGENIQYF. The CDR3 DNA follows: TGTGCCAGCACCGTAGCCGGGACAGGGGAAAACATTCAGTACTTC. The chain has TRBV28 and TRBJ2-4, with 10 bases aligning to TRBD1. Germline CDR1 and CDR2: MDHEN and SYDVKM. The CDR3 consists of 15 residues. V dropped 7 bases and J dropped 5; count of bases not matched to a gene: 8. The full variable domain, rest sourced from reference TRBV28 and TRBJ2-4, is DVKVTQSSRYLVKRTGEKVFLECVQDMDHENMFWYRQDPGLGLRLIYFSYDVKMKEKGDIPEGYSVSREKKERFSLILESASTNQTSMYLCASTVAGTGENIQYFGAGTRLSVL.

The chain combines TRBV5-1 with TRBJ1-4; no reliable D call. The CDR3 consists of 14 residues. The ends were cut back, 4 bases at V and 6 bases at J, with 13 bases in the middle. CDR1 is SGHRS and CDR2 is YFSETQ in the germline V gene. CDR3 DNA: TGCGCCAGCAGCCTGCGGTGGTCGGATGAAAAACTGTTTTTT. It encodes CASSLRWSDEKLFF. The entire variable domain, with the rest obtained from reference TRBV5-1 and TRBJ1-4, is as follows: KAGVTQTPRYLIKTRGQQVTLSCSPISGHRSVSWYQQTPGQGLQFLFEYFSETQRNKGNFPGRFSGRQFSNSRSEMNVSTLELGDSALYLCASSLRWSDEKLFFGSGTQLSVL.

This clonotype was seen only a few times. In nucleotides, the CDR3 is TGTGCCAGCAGCTCATTAGCGGGAGGGGGGTACAATGAGCAGTTCTTC. Encoded protein: CASSSLAGGGYNEQFF. The rearrangement uses TRBV7-3 and TRBJ2-1; 11 bases are a match to TRBD2. The CDR3 is 16 residues long. Germline CDR1 is SGHTA and CDR2 is FQGTGA. The V gene end was trimmed by 4 bases and the J gene end by 4 bases; junction bases not matched to a gene: 6.

Only a few counts were recorded for this clonotype. The CDR3 spells CASSLHSRGQPSYEQYF. CDR3 bases: TGCGCCAGCAGCCTCCATTCCAGGGGTCAACCCTCCTACGAGCAGTACTTC. The chain has TRBV5-1 and TRBJ2-7; D might be TRBD1 (6 bases). The V end lost 4 bases, the J end lost 0 bases, and 20 bases lay between the germline ends. The germline gives CDR1 SGHRS, CDR2 YFSETQ. The CDR3 loop spans 17 amino acids.

V gene TRBV12-3 or TRBV12-4 combines with J gene TRBJ2-1; D is undetermined. The CDR3 sequence is 15 residues long. With 7 bases removed from V and 0 bases from J, the gap between germline ends came to 13 bases. CDR3 sequence: CASTITESSYNEQFF. The CDR3 coding sequence is TGTGCCAGCACCATAACTGAAAGCTCCTACAATGAGCAGTTCTTC.

V and J are TRBV5-5 and TRBJ2-3; TRBD1 aligns across 8 bases. The CDR3 is made up of 16 amino acids. CDR1 is SGHKS and CDR2 is YYEKEE in the germline V gene (reference sequence). The V segment lost 0 bases and the J segment 0 bases; nucleotides outside the gene matches: 3. Here the CDR3 reads CASSLGDRLSTDTQYF. The DNA of the CDR3 is TGTGCCAGCAGCTTGGGGGACAGGCTAAGCACAGATACGCAGTATTTT.

This clonotype came up a few times. The genes are TRBV2 and TRBJ2-7; weak D call: TRBD1 (6 bases). Germline V CDR1 and CDR2: SNHLY, FYNNEI. This CDR3 is built from 14 residues. Trimming shortened V by 7 bases and J by 1 base, and 14 bases separated the two germline ends. DNA of the CDR3: TGTGCCAGCACAGAACCGGGACAATCCTACGAGCAGTACTTC. Translating gives CASTEPGQSYEQYF. Supplemented by reference TRBV2 and TRBJ2-7, the full variable domain reads EPEVTQTPSHQVTQMGQEVILRCVPISNHLYFYWYRQILGQKVEFLVSFYNNEISEKSEIFDDQFSVERPDGSNFTLKIRSTKLEDSAMYFCASTEPGQSYEQYFGPGTRLTVT.

This clonotype was observed a handful of times. CDR3 sequence (DNA): TGTGCCAGCAGCGTCGGGGGGCCCCAAGAGACCCAGTACTTC. Protein: CASSVGGPQETQYF. V and J are TRBV9 and TRBJ2-5, with D possibly matching TRBD2 (7 bases). V lost 2 bases and J 1 base, leaving 9 bases between the germline ends. The CDR3 length is 14 residues. Germline V gene data show CDR1 as SGDLS and CDR2 as YYNGEE.

This clonotype appeared a few times. The chain links TRBV29-1 to TRBJ1-1; D might be TRBD1 (6 bases). This CDR3 is 12 amino acids long. Looked up from germline, CDR1 is SQVTM and CDR2 is ANQGSEA. Between the trimmed V and J ends, which lost 7 bases and 4 bases, there was a span of 13 bases. The CDR3 nucleotides read TGCAGCGGGGGGGGCTTGAGCACTGAAGCTTTCTTT. Translating gives CSGGGLSTEAFF.

This clonotype turned up a few times. The chain has TRBV6-4 and TRBJ2-7; D perhaps matches TRBD1 (6 bases). V was pared by 8 bases and J by 3 bases, with 29 bases between. The germline gives CDR1 MRHNA, CDR2 SNTAGT. This CDR3 is 18 amino acids long. CDR3 amino acids: CASGRSRDKERSFYEQYF. The DNA of the CDR3 is TGTGCCAGCGGAAGAAGCCGGGACAAGGAAAGGAGCTTCTACGAGCAGTACTTC.

This rearrangement joins TRBV12-3 or TRBV12-4 to TRBJ2-3; D gene unclear. V was trimmed by 4 bases and J by 0 bases, leaving 11 bases between them. CDR3 length: 15 residues. CDR3 in DNA: TGTGCCAGCAGTTCGCCGCCGGCTAGCACAGATACGCAGTATTTT. Its translation is CASSSPPASTDTQYF.

V and J are TRBV10-3 and TRBJ2-5, with 9 nucleotides matching TRBD1. CDR1 ENHRY and CDR2 SYGVKD come from the germline V gene. This CDR3 has 14 residues. J was trimmed by 1 base and V by 6 bases; bases with no gene match: 3. CDR3 region: CAISGTGFQETQYF. In DNA form, the CDR3 reads TGTGCCATCAGCGGGACAGGGTTCCAAGAGACCCAGTACTTC.

This chain's CDR3 is CASSSSHYEQYF. As DNA, the CDR3 is TGTGCCAGCAGTTCCTCACACTACGAGCAGTACTTC. J is TRBJ2-7 and V is TRBV28; the D is unclear. The CDR3 consists of 12 residues. Trimming shortened V by 4 bases and J by 3 bases, and 7 bases separated the two germline ends. CDR1 is MDHEN and CDR2 is SYDVKM in the germline V gene.

Concerning this clonotype itself: A much larger clone sits a single nucleotide away, making a read error possible. The conserved final phenylalanine or tryptophan is absent from the CDR3, which likely points to a read error. The V call is TRBV15, the J call TRBJ1-2, with unresolved D. The CDR3 is 17 amino acids. CDR1 LNHNV and CDR2 YYDKDF come from the germline V gene (reference sequence). Trimming left V 1 base short and J 0 bases short, with 15 bases between. CDR3 sequence (DNA): TGTGCCACCAGCAGAGGGTACGCAGGACGAACTAACTATGGCTACACCCTC. Residues: CATSRGYAGRTNYGYTL.

The genes are TRBV7-2 and TRBJ2-5; 11 bases align to TRBD1. In germline, CDR1 is SGHTA, CDR2 FQGNSA. CDR3 length: 15 residues. The V and J ends lost 5 bases and 4 bases, in that order; junction bases with no gene match: 6. The CDR3 protein is CASSGNGQGAETQYF. In nucleotides, the CDR3 is TGTGCCAGCAGCGGAAACGGACAGGGGGCAGAGACCCAGTACTTC.

This CDR3 is CASSLDRGAEKLFF. For the CDR3, the DNA is TGTGCCAGCAGTTTAGACAGGGGCGCCGAAAAACTGTTTTTT. The chain employs TRBV12-3 or TRBV12-4 and TRBJ1-4; 7 bases agree with TRBD1. J lost 8 bases, V lost 1 base, and 4 bases had no gene match. The CDR3 is made up of 14 amino acids.

The chain is built from TRBV2 and TRBJ2-5; D remains ambiguous. Germline V gene sequence: CDR1 SNHLY, CDR2 FYNNEI. Trimming removed 7 bases from V and 5 bases from J, with 11 bases in between. The CDR3 loop spans 12 amino acids. The CDR3 DNA reads as TGTGCCAGCAACATCGACCGGGAGACCCAGTACTTC. Amino acid sequence: CASNIDRETQYF.